This TCR beta chain is drawn from a study of shared clonotypes between healthy human individuals. Remarks on this clone: The antigen remains unidentified.

Investigators spread the genomic DNA of each subset evenly over several immunoSEQ plates. 200 ng DNA, about 33,000 T cell genomes, went into each sorted-subset replicate PCR. The protocol was immunoSEQ multiplex PCR, while the TCRdb copy is restricted to in-frame clones and leaves out a portion. In the table there are roughly 1,500,000 clones, around 98% of which are singletons. The CDR3 runs to 13 residues. V lost 6 bases and J lost 0, with 9 bases in between. Germline CDR1 and CDR2: MNHEY and SVGAGI. General observations from the study: Shared clonotypes across all four donors exceeded non-shared ones in generation probability. Relative to memory subsets, naive subsets generally showed larger estimated richness.

The genes are TRBV6-5 and TRBJ2-7; D not certain. The sequenced sample was naive CD4+ T cells sorted from blood. The subset was: CD45RA+ positively selected. This sequence was found in a man aged 25 to 40 in good health. For the CDR3, the DNA is TGTGCCAGCAGGGGTAGTTTCTCCTACGAGCAGTACTTC. It translates to CASRGSFSYEQYF.